This entry describes one T cell receptor (beta chain). What it binds is unknown. This CDR3 has 17 residues. CDR1 and CDR2 (germline): MNHEY, SMNVEV (reference sequence). V lost 3 bases, J lost 6 bases, and 14 bases stayed unmatched. The protocol was immunoSEQ multiplex PCR, while the TCRdb copy is restricted to in-frame clones and leaves out a portion. The sample contains approximately 2,200,000 clones, 85% to 95% of which appear only once. Naive CD8 cells were CD45RO-negative, positively selected for CCR7, excluding terminally differentiated effector memory CD45RA+ cells. The entry originates in a study of shared clonotypes between healthy human individuals. Study outcomes and limitations: For naive CD4 cells, roughly 4.6% of clonotypes were shared across a few donors.

The J gene is TRBJ2-7, the V gene TRBV27, with 10 bases lining up with TRBD2. The specimen sequenced was naive CD8+ T cells from PBMCs. This TCR was recovered from a man younger than 30 in good health. Some clones in this sample may be carry-over from other donors' samples. The CDR3 coding sequence is TGTGCCAGCAGTTTGTACTTCGTTGGCCTAGCGGGAGCCGAGCAGTACTTC. Protein product: CASSLYFVGLAGAEQYF.